This TCR beta chain originates from a study of T-cell reconstitution after alpha-beta-depleted transplantation in children. This clonotype came up a few times. Library preparation (for TCRbeta) was performed with unique molecular identifiers. TCRdb reprocessed the PCR reads via MiXCR and lists one record per CDR3 protein. This sample has hundreds of thousands of distinct CDR3 sequences; approximately 16% occur once, and the top ten carry around 0.96%. The germline gives CDR1 DFQATT, CDR2 SNEGSKA (reference sequence). Trimming at V came to 0 bases and at J to 8 bases, leaving 9 bases not matched to a gene. This CDR3 has 15 residues.

Sequences were derived from PBMCs from the stem cell graft donor, sampled from the stem cell graft. The receptor's source is a human donor who donated a stem cell graft to a child with acute myeloid leukemia. The chain recombines TRBV20-1 with TRBJ2-1, with 8 bases lining up with TRBD2. CDR3 sequence reads: CSARDIRGGPYEQFF. As DNA, the CDR3 is TGCAGTGCTAGAGATATCCGGGGGGGCCCCTATGAGCAGTTCTTC.